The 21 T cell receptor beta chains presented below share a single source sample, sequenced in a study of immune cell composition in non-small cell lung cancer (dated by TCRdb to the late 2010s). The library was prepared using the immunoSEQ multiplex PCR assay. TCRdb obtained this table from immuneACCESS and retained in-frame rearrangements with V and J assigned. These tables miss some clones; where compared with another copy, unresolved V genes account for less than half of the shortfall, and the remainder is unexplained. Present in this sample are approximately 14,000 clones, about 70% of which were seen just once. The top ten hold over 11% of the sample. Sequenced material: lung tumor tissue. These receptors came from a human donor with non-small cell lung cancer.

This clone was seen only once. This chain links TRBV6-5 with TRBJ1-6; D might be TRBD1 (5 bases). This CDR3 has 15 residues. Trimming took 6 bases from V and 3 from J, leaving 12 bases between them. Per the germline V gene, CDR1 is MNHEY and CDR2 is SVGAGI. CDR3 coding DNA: TGTGCCAGCAGAGCCGCCGGGGGCTATAATTCACCCCTCCACTTT. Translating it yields CASRAAGGYNSPLHF.

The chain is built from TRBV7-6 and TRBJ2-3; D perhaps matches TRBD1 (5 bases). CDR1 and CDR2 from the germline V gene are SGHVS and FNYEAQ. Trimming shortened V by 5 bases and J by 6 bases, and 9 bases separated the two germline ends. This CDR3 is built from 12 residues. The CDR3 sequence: CASSHGADTQYF. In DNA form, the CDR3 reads TGTGCCAGCAGCCATGGGGCCGATACGCAGTATTTT.

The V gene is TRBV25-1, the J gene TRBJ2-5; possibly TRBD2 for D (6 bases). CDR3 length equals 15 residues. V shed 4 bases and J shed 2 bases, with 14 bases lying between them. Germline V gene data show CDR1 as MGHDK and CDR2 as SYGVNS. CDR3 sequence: CASSVAGTLQETQYF. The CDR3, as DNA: TGTGCCAGCAGTGTCGCCGGGACTCTACAAGAGACCCAGTACTTC.

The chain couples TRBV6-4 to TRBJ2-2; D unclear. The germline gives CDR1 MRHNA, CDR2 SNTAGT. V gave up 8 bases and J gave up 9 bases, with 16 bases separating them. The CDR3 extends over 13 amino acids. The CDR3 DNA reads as TGTGCCAGCGTCACACCAGATCCCCGGGAGCTGTTTTTT. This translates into CASVTPDPRELFF.

The CDR3 DNA sequence: TGTGCCAGCAGCCACGGCTCAAGACAGAACACTGAAGCTTTCTTT. It is translated as CASSHGSRQNTEAFF. This chain joins TRBV28 and TRBJ1-1; D gene unclear. The CDR3 totals 15 residues. V was cut by 6 bases and J by 1 base, with 15 bases left in between. The germline V gene has CDR1 MDHEN and CDR2 SYDVKM. Looking up the rest from reference TRBV28 and TRBJ1-1 gives the full variable domain: DVKVTQSSRYLVKRTGEKVFLECVQDMDHENMFWYRQDPGLGLRLIYFSYDVKMKEKGDIPEGYSVSREKKERFSLILESASTNQTSMYLCASSHGSRQNTEAFFGQGTRLTVV.

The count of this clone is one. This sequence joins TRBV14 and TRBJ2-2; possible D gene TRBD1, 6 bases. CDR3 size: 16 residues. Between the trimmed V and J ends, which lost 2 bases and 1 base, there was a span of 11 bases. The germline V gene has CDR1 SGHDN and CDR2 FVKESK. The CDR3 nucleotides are TGTGCCAGCAGCCAAAGAACAGGGCAGAACACCGGGGAGCTGTTTTTT. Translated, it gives CASSQRTGQNTGELFF. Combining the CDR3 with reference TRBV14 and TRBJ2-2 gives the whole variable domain EAGVTQFPSHSVIEKGQTVTLRCDPISGHDNLYWYRRVMGKEIKFLLHFVKESKQDESGMPNNRFLAERTGGTYSTLKVQPAELEDSGVYFCASSQRTGQNTGELFFGEGSRLTVL.

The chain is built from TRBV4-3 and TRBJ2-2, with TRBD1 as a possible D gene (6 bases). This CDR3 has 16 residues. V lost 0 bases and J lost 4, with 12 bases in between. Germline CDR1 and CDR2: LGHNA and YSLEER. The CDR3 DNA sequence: TGCGCCAGCAGCCAAGAGTCCACAGGGCGCACCGGGGAGCTGTTTTTT. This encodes CASSQESTGRTGELFF.

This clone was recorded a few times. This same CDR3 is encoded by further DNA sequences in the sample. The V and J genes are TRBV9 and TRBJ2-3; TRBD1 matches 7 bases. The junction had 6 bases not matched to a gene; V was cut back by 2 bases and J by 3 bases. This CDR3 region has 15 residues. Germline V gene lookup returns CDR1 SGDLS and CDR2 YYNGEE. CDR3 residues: CASSVYRGRTDTQYF. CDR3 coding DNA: TGTGCCAGCAGCGTCTACAGGGGCAGGACAGATACGCAGTATTTT.

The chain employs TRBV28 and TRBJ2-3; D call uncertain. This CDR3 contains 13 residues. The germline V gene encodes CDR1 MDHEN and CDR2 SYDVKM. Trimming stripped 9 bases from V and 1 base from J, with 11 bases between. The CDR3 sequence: CASSSSGTDTQYF. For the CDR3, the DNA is TGTGCCAGTTCTTCCTCCGGCACAGATACGCAGTATTTT.

This chain's CDR3 is CASSLVGTRIDEQYF. In DNA, the CDR3 is TGTGCCAGCAGCTTAGTAGGGACTAGAATCGACGAGCAGTACTTC. The V and J genes are TRBV13 and TRBJ2-7; 8 nucleotides align to TRBD2. The ends lost 1 base at V and 5 bases at J; junction bases unmatched: 7. The CDR3 totals 15 residues. Per germline, CDR1 PRHDT and CDR2 FYEKMQ (reference sequence).

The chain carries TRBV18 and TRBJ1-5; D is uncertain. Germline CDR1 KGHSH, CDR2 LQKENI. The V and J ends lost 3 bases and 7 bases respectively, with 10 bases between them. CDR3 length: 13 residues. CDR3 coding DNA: TGTGCCAGCTCACCGTCATTCGGGCAGCCCCAGCATTTT. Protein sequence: CASSPSFGQPQHF. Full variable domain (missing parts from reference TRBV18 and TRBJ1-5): NAGVMQNPRHLVRRRGQEARLRCSPMKGHSHVYWYRQLPEEGLKFMVYLQKENIIDESGMPKERFSAEFPKEGPSILRIQQVVRGDSAAYFCASSPSFGQPQHFGDGTRLSIL.

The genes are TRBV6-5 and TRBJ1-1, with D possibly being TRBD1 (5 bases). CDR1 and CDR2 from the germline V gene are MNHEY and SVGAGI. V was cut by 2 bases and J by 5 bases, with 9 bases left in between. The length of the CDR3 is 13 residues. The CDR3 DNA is TGTGCCAGCAGTTACGGCCGGGGGACTGAAGCTTTCTTT. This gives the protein CASSYGRGTEAFF.

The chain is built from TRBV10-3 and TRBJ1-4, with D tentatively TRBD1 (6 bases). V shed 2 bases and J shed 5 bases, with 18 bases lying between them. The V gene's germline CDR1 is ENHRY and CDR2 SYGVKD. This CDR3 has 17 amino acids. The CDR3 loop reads CAISEIQTGRGNEKLFF. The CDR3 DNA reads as TGTGCCATCAGTGAGATACAAACAGGGCGCGGGAATGAAAAACTGTTTTTT.

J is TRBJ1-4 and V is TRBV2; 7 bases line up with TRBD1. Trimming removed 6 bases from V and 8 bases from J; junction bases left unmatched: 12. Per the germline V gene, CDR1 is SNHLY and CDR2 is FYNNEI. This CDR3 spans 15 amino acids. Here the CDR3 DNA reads TGTGCCAGCAGCAGTGCGACAGGGCCATCCGAAAAACTGTTTTTT. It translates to CASSSATGPSEKLFF.

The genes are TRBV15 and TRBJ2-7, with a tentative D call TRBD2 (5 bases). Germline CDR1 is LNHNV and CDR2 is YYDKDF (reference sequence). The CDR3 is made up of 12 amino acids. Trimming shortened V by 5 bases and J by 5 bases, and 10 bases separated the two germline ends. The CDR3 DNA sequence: TGTGCCACCAGCGGAGGTTTCAACGAGCAGTACTTC. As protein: CATSGGFNEQYF.

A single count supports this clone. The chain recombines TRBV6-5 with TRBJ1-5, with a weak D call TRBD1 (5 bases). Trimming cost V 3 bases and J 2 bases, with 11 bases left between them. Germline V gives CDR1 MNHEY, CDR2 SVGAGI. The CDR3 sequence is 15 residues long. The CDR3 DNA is TGTGCCAGCAGTTATCGGCGGGGGGGCAATCAGCCCCAGCATTTT. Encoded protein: CASSYRRGGNQPQHF.

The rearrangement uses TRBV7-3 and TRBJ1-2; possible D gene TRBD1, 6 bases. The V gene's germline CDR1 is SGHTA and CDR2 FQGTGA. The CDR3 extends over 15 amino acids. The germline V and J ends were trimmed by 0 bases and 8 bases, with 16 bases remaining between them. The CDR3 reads CASSLTSQGFSGYTF. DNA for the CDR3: TGTGCCAGCAGCTTAACGTCACAGGGTTTTAGCGGCTACACCTTC.

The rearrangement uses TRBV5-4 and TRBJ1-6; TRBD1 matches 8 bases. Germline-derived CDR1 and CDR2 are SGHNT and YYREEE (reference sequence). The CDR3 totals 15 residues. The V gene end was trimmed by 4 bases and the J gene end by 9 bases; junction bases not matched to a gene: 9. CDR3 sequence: CASSLDRGISSPLHF. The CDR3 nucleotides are TGTGCCAGCAGCCTCGACAGGGGTATAAGTTCACCCCTCCACTTT.

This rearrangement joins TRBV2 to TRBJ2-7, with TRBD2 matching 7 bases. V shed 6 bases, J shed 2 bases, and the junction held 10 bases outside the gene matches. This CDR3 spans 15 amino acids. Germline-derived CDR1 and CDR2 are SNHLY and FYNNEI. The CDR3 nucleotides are TGTGCCAGCAGCCAGGGACTACCGACAACCTACGAGCAGTACTTC. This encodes CASSQGLPTTYEQYF. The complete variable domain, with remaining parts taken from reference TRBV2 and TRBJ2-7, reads EPEVTQTPSHQVTQMGQEVILRCVPISNHLYFYWYRQILGQKVEFLVSFYNNEISEKSEIFDDQFSVERPDGSNFTLKIRSTKLEDSAMYFCASSQGLPTTYEQYFGPGTRLTVT.

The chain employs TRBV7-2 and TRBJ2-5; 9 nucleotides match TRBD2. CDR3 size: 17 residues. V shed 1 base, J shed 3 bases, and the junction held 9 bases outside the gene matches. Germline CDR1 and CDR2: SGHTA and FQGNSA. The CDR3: CASSLVIAGVSKETQYF. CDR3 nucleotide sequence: TGTGCCAGCAGCTTAGTTATAGCGGGGGTTTCCAAAGAGACCCAGTACTTC.

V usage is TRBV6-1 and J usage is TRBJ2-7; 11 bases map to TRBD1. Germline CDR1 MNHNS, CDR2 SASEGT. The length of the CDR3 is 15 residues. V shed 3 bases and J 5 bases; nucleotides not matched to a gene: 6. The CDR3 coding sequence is TGTGCCAGCAGTGATGGGACAGGGGGAAGTCACGAGCAGTACTTC. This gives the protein CASSDGTGGSHEQYF.